This T cell receptor (beta chain) derives from a study of tumor-infiltrating lymphocytes in primary liver carcinoma. Study results and caveats: Lower overlap was observed for tumor-adjacent and tumor-blood pairs relative to tumor region pairs.

Germline DNA was also extracted, with blood RNA taken from unsorted whole blood. The CDR3 consists of 13 residues. V lost 8 bases and J lost 3, with 13 bases in between. Using a constant-region primer together with ProtoScript II reverse transcriptase, TCR beta cDNA was made from roughly 500 ng of total RNA. ARM-PCR was slightly modified, and three nested multiplex PCR rounds with it gave rise to the TCR beta libraries. Two initial PCR rounds of approximately 10 cycles each paired TRBV1-TRBV30 forward primers with a C-beta reverse primer. TCRdb passed the multiplex PCR reads through MiXCR, listing each CDR3 protein once. The sample yields 300,000 to 350,000 distinct CDR3 sequences, about 61% seen once. This clonotype was seen ten or more times. Its antigen is still unknown.

The V call is TRBV12-3 or TRBV12-4, the J call TRBJ2-5; no clear D. Sequenced: peripheral blood. The TCR sequence derives from a man aged 35 to 55 with primary liver carcinoma and hepatitis B virus infection. In DNA, the CDR3 is TGTGCCAGCGGTGTGGTCCGGAAAGAGACCCAGTACTTC. Its protein product is CASGVVRKETQYF.